A single sample gave rise to the 6 T cell receptor beta chains below, sequenced in a study of cytomegalovirus exposure and HLA in healthy donors. The PCR employed 60 Vbeta primers together with 13 Jbeta primers. Profiled with immunoSEQ multiplex PCR; TCRdb holds only in-frame clones, not every one. Of around 220,000 clones listed, approximately 83% are singletons. Sequenced input: PBMCs. These receptors were collected from a girl under 18 in good health and CMV-seronegative.

V is TRBV7-9 and J is TRBJ2-7, with TRBD1 as a possible D gene (6 bases). From germline, CDR1 is SEHNR and CDR2 FQNEAQ (reference sequence). V lost 5 bases to trimming and J lost 4 bases, with 9 bases between them. The CDR3 has 12 amino acids. The CDR3 region has the DNA TGTGCCAGCAGCGAACAGGGTTACGAGCAGTACTTC. Translating gives CASSEQGYEQYF.

The rearrangement joins TRBV4-2 to TRBJ1-5; D gene uncertain. Germline CDR1 is LGHNA and CDR2 is YNFKEQ. This CDR3 region has 15 residues. Trimming stripped 0 bases from V and 0 bases from J, with 6 bases between. The CDR3 DNA reads as TGTGCCAGCAGCCAAGAACAAGATAGCAATCAGCCCCAGCATTTT. Translated: CASSQEQDSNQPQHF.

The chain combines TRBV6-5 with TRBJ1-3, with D uncertain. The CDR3 covers 15 residues. Deletions cut 6 bases from V and 0 bases from J, with 12 bases between. In germline, CDR1 is MNHEY, CDR2 SVGAGI. This CDR3 reads CASSYSESSGNTIYF. The CDR3 bases are TGTGCCAGCAGCTACAGCGAAAGCTCTGGAAACACCATATATTTT.

V gene TRBV18 combines with J gene TRBJ2-5; a possible D gene is TRBD1 (6 bases). Germline CDR1 is KGHSH and CDR2 is LQKENI. The germline V and J ends were trimmed by 10 bases and 1 base, with 13 bases remaining between them. This CDR3 is built from 13 residues. In nucleotides, the CDR3 is TGTGCCACCACCTCGGACAGCCAAGAGACCCAGTACTTC. It encodes CATTSDSQETQYF.

The chain combines TRBV25-1 with TRBJ1-1, with a tentative D call TRBD1 (6 bases). The CDR3 sequence is 14 residues long. Germline values: CDR1 MGHDK, CDR2 SYGVNS. The ends were cut back, 3 bases at V and 2 bases at J, with 10 bases in the middle. This chain's CDR3 is CASSDPQGNTEAFF. For the CDR3, the DNA is TGTGCCAGCAGTGACCCACAGGGCAACACTGAAGCTTTCTTT.

The rearrangement links TRBV7-8 to TRBJ2-5; 8 bases are shared with TRBD2. Germline lookup yields CDR1 SGHVS and CDR2 FQNEAQ. The CDR3 consists of 15 residues. V trimming: 6 bases; J trimming: 5 bases; junction bases outside the gene matches: 11. The CDR3 reads CASSPRSGGYETQYF. The CDR3 bases are TGTGCCAGCAGTCCGCGAAGCGGGGGCTACGAGACCCAGTACTTC.